Shown below are 15 T cell receptor beta chains from a single sample sequenced in a study of regulatory T cells in long-lasting Graves disease. The time point denotes: newly diagnosed GD, antithyroid drugs for less than 3 months. PBMC-extracted RNA yielded the TCR library. Libraries of TCR beta came from iRepertoire HTBI primers plus Arm-PCR of CDR3 regions. One entry per CDR3 protein results from TCRdb running MiXCR on the multiplex PCR reads. The sample comprises about 530,000 distinct CDR3 sequences, 15% to 20% of which are singletons, and approximately 25% rests with the top ten. These same records also appear under a second study, on T cells in Graves' hyperthyroidism and ophthalmopathy.

The sample in question was peripheral blood mononuclear cells (PBMCs), obtained at new diagnosis, from a patient treated with antithyroid drugs. Receptors originate from a middle-aged woman with Graves disease.

This clonotype was picked up a small number of times. The chain joins TRBV12-3 or TRBV12-4 to TRBJ2-1, with 7 bases lining up with TRBD2. CDR3 length equals 12 residues. V trimming: 5 bases; J trimming: 9 bases; junction bases outside the gene matches: 4. CDR3 in amino acids: CASSRLAVEQFF. Here the CDR3 DNA reads TGTGCCAGCAGTCGTCTAGCGGTTGAGCAGTTCTTC.

This clonotype was detected ten times or more. The rearrangement links TRBV20-1 to TRBJ2-3, with D unclear. The CDR3 loop spans 14 amino acids. CDR1 DFQATT and CDR2 SNEGSKA come from the germline V gene (reference sequence). Trimming left V 5 bases short and J 1 base short, with 13 bases between. The CDR3, as DNA: TGCAGTGCTCCCATTGGCGGACGCACAGATACGCAGTATTTT. Its translation: CSAPIGGRTDTQYF.

This clonotype was seen more than once but under ten times. J is TRBJ1-2 and V is TRBV4-1; 7 bases are a match to TRBD1. Germline V gene data show CDR1 as MGHRA and CDR2 as YSYEKL. The CDR3 contains 13 residues. The junction had 12 bases not matched to a gene; V was cut back by 3 bases and J by 14 bases. The CDR3 here is CASSHTDGQAKTF. For the CDR3, the DNA is TGCGCCAGCAGCCATACCGATGGACAGGCCAAGACCTTC.

The table lists this clonotype with a few counts. The chain employs TRBV20-1 and TRBJ1-6, with D perhaps matching TRBD1 (5 bases). CDR3 length: 14 residues. CDR1 and CDR2 (germline): DFQATT, SNEGSKA (reference sequence). V lost 3 bases and J 10 bases, leaving 16 bases between the germline ends. The DNA for the CDR3 is TGCAGTGCTAGTCAGAGTGGGGGTAGCTCACCCCTCCACTTT. Residues: CSASQSGGSSPLHF.

V gene TRBV2 combines with J gene TRBJ1-6; D is uncertain. Germline V gives CDR1 SNHLY, CDR2 FYNNEI. The CDR3 totals 12 residues. V dropped 8 bases and J dropped 10 bases, with 12 bases sitting between them. The CDR3 DNA follows: TGTGCCAGCGGAGGGTTTCGCTCACCCCTCCACTTT. Residues: CASGGFRSPLHF.

This clonotype was seen at least ten times. V usage is TRBV7-9 and J usage is TRBJ2-3; 8 bases are a match to TRBD2. J gave up 0 bases and V 5 bases, and 7 bases lay outside the gene matches. This CDR3 spans 16 amino acids. Germline V CDR1 and CDR2: SEHNR, FQNEAQ (reference sequence). CDR3 bases: TGTGCCAGCAGCGCGAGAGCTAGCGGGAGCACAGATACGCAGTATTTT. It is translated as CASSARASGSTDTQYF.

In its sample, this clonotype was seen many times. This sequence joins TRBV2 and TRBJ1-5; a possible D gene is TRBD1 (5 bases). The CDR3 is 14 residues long. Germline V lookup: CDR1 SNHLY, CDR2 FYNNEI. V was trimmed by 6 bases and J by 3 bases, leaving 12 bases between them. CDR3: CASRGGTANQPQHF. As DNA, the CDR3 is TGTGCCAGCAGGGGGGGGACGGCCAATCAGCCCCAGCATTTT. The complete variable domain, with remaining parts taken from reference TRBV2 and TRBJ1-5, reads EPEVTQTPSHQVTQMGQEVILRCVPISNHLYFYWYRQILGQKVEFLVSFYNNEISEKSEIFDDQFSVERPDGSNFTLKIRSTKLEDSAMYFCASRGGTANQPQHFGDGTRLSIL.

The rearrangement links TRBV7-9 to TRBJ2-5; 9 bases are a match to TRBD1. CDR1 is SEHNR, CDR2 FQNEAQ, per germline (reference sequence). The trim removed 4 bases at V and 5 bases at J, leaving 8 bases unmatched. The CDR3 totals 15 residues. CDR3 sequence reads: CASSYRQGVDETQYF. Written as DNA, the CDR3 is TGTGCCAGCAGCTACCGACAGGGGGTCGACGAGACCCAGTACTTC.

The chain links TRBV30 to TRBJ2-7; D might be TRBD1 or TRBD2, each matching 5 bases. The CDR3 has 13 residues. Germline assignment: CDR1 GTSNPN and CDR2 SVGIG (reference sequence). The V gene lost 0 bases and the J gene lost 3 bases, with 9 bases spanning the gap. This CDR3 is CAWSVGDGYEQYF. For the CDR3, the DNA is TGTGCCTGGAGTGTAGGGGACGGCTACGAGCAGTACTTC.

The chain recombines TRBV11-3 with TRBJ2-2, with 9 bases fitting TRBD2. Germline loops: CDR1 SGHNT, CDR2 YENEEA. Trimming removed 0 bases from V and 4 bases from J; junction bases left unmatched: 9. The CDR3 is 18 amino acids. This CDR3 is CASSLDPRRRGGTGELFF. In DNA, the CDR3 is TGTGCCAGCAGCTTAGACCCCCGTCGGCGGGGGGGCACCGGGGAGCTGTTTTTT.

The table lists this clonotype with many counts. This chain joins TRBV18 and TRBJ2-5, with D possibly called TRBD1 or TRBD2 (5 bases each). Germline-derived CDR1 and CDR2 are KGHSH and LQKENI. The CDR3 loop spans 13 amino acids. The germline V and J ends were trimmed by 9 bases and 4 bases, with 15 bases remaining between them. CDR3 in amino acids: CASHPGLGETQYF. The CDR3 DNA is TGTGCCAGTCACCCGGGGCTAGGAGAGACCCAGTACTTC.

This clonotype was seen repeatedly, ten times or more. The rearrangement links TRBV2 to TRBJ1-5; D possibly corresponds to TRBD1 (6 bases). V was shortened by 8 bases and J by 0 bases, with 17 bases between the two germline ends. CDR1 is SNHLY and CDR2 is FYNNEI in the germline V gene. This CDR3 is 16 amino acids long. This chain's CDR3 is CASCIGGSYSNQPQHF. DNA for the CDR3: TGTGCCAGCTGTATAGGGGGGAGTTATAGCAATCAGCCCCAGCATTTT.

At least ten counts were recorded for this clonotype. The chain employs TRBV28 and TRBJ2-3; 13 bases are a match to TRBD2. Germline CDR1 reads MDHEN; CDR2 reads SYDVKM. V dropped 5 bases and J dropped 4; count of bases not matched to a gene: 3. This CDR3 is built from 15 residues. CDR3 residues: CASSTSGGAADTQYF. DNA for the CDR3: TGTGCCAGCAGTACTAGCGGGGGGGCCGCAGATACGCAGTATTTT.

This clonotype was seen at least ten times. One end of the junction varies from germline; a read error may be responsible. The V call is TRBV5-1, the J call TRBJ1-2, with 9 nucleotides matching TRBD1. This CDR3 has 14 residues. Germline V gene sequence: CDR1 SGHRS, CDR2 YFSETQ. CDR3 residues: CASSSGTGNYGYTF. CDR3 DNA: TGTGCCAGCAGCTCCGGGACAGGGAACTATGGCTACACCTTC. The variable domain in full, completed from reference TRBV5-1 and TRBJ1-2, reads KAGVTQTPRYLIKTRGQQVTLSCSPISGHRSVSWYQQTPGQGLQFLFEYFSETQRNKGNFPGRFSGRQFSNSRSEMNVSTLELGDSALYLCASSSGTGNYGYTFGSGTRLTVV.

This clonotype occurred many times. The V gene is TRBV28, the J gene TRBJ2-1, with 14 bases fitting TRBD2. V gave up 3 bases and J gave up 0 bases; unmatched junction bases: 16. In germline, CDR1 is MDHEN, CDR2 SYDVKM. The CDR3 has 22 amino acids. The CDR3 DNA follows: TGTGCCAGCAGTTTTCCTTTGGGACTAGCGGGGGCCCACCCTAGCTCCTACAATGAGCAGTTCTTC. Translation gives CASSFPLGLAGAHPSSYNEQFF.